One and the same sample provided the 2 T cell receptor beta chains below, sequenced in a study of post-analysis software for immune sequencing data. Overall study findings and caveats: Higher frequency in patients than in controls was seen for five TRBV segments, with TRBV5-6, TRBV5-1 and TRBV20-1 among them.

No antigens are known for them. TCR beta cDNA libraries had unique molecular identifiers. TCRdb re-called the PCR reads through MiXCR, storing one row per CDR3 protein. The top ten hold approximately 7.6% of the sample, which has 350,000 to 450,000 distinct CDR3 sequences, 30% to 45% seen once. Sequenced: blood. These receptors were taken from a girl aged 2 to 10 with multiple sclerosis.

The J gene is TRBJ2-5, the V gene TRBV5-1; D is possibly TRBD1 (7 bases). CDR3 length: 16 residues. V lost 0 bases, J lost 2 bases, and 14 bases lay in between. The V gene's germline CDR1 is SGHRS and CDR2 YFSETQ. CDR3 region: CASSLGGTADQETQYF. The CDR3 DNA reads TGCGCCAGCAGCTTGGGCGGGACAGCGGATCAAGAGACCCAGTACTTC.

In this sample, this clonotype turned up a few times. The chain uses TRBV7-9 and TRBJ1-2; D is uncertain. The CDR3 loop spans 11 amino acids. CDR1 is SEHNR, CDR2 FQNEAQ, per germline (reference sequence). V lost 8 bases to trimming and J lost 10 bases, with 14 bases between them. The DNA for the CDR3 is TGTGCCAGCGATTCTAGGAGGATCTACACCTTC. Its translation is CASDSRRIYTF.